This T cell receptor (beta chain) was found in a study of vaccination effects on CD4 cells after COVID-19 (dated by TCRdb to the early 2020s). About the study as a whole: Across the study, the median time from the second dose to post-vaccine sampling was 72 days (range 14 to 241). The full study included over 8 COVID-19 convalescent patients and a few SARS-CoV-2-naive healthy vaccine recipients. SARS-CoV-2 spike-specific CD4+ TCR repertoires from before and after mRNA vaccination were compared in COVID-19 convalescent patients and in infection-naive vaccine recipients. Cultures from other donors in the study were sequenced using the Oncomine TCR Beta short-read assay on an Illumina iSeq 100.

V is trimmed back by 2 bases and J by 6 bases, and the junction contains 12 bases that no gene match accounts for. CDR1 and CDR2 (ENHRY, SYGVKD) derive from the germline V gene. The CDR3 holds 17 amino acids from the cysteine to the phenylalanine. Only CDR3 DNA remains: 51 bases, in frame from the first base. Turning to this clone: What this receptor recognizes is not known. No base-level quality is on record; no much larger clone is a single base apart.

General conclusions and limits of the study: In healthy vaccine recipients, vaccine-induced clones were almost all SARS-CoV-2 mono-reactive, with only 1 of 255 cross-reactive with common cold coronaviruses. The study was limited by a small number of convalescent patients and lacked early post-infection timepoints. Clones induced by infection and clones induced by vaccination both contracted markedly at late timepoints after vaccination, which fits with T cell responses waning over time.

Library creation used the immunoSEQ multiplex PCR assay. DNA from the cultured, isolated CD4+ T cells was subjected to TCR beta CDR3 sequencing. In the paper's pipeline: The analysis removed non-productive TCR sequences, trimmed reads to the CDR3 region, and retained only CDR3s that were 7 or more amino acids long. The MANAFEST web app was used to pick out antigen-specific clonotypes by comparing their expansion in peptide wells with that in reference cultures. Positive clones required FDR<0.05 expansion versus reference and all other wells, odds ratio above 5, and frequency above 0.1% in two replicate wells. Clonotypes significantly expanded in SARS-CoV-2 spike wells and in at least one common cold coronavirus spike condition were defined as cross-reactive. CDR3 similarity was assessed by Levenshtein distance using the stringdist R package, and unrooted trees were constructed with ape in R 3.6.1. This immuneACCESS table, as held by TCRdb, lists in-frame sequences with V and J called but not all clones. Of the missing ones, under half trace to an unresolved V gene in checked studies; the others have no known cause. V and J calls and clone size are copied from that table; D and trimming were computed from the DNA. A total of about 16,000 clones appear in this sample, 70% of them only once. About 10% of the sample is in the top ten clones.

To identify antigen-specific CD4+ T cell clonotypes by their expansion, the ViraFEST assay first stimulated PBMC with viral peptide pools and then applied TCR sequencing. After about 10 days of culture, CD4+ T cells were isolated with the EasySep CD4+ T cell isolation kit. Each participant received two doses of an mRNA SARS-CoV-2 vaccine, either BNT162b2 or mRNA-1273. None of the healthy vaccine recipients had a prior SARS-CoV-2 infection, which was confirmed by nucleocapsid antibody tests that came back negative both before and after vaccination. Under 2.5 million PBMC per well were cultured with 10 ug/ml peptides in IMDM containing approximately 4.5% human AB serum, 8.5 to 10 IU/ml IL-2 and gentamicin. Half of the culture medium was replaced with fresh IL-2-containing medium on days 3 and 7. Unless noted otherwise, every peptide stimulation condition was grown in triplicate wells. Using Ficoll-Paque Plus gradient centrifugation, PBMC were separated from whole blood and then either used fresh or cryopreserved at -140C. The spike proteins of SARS-CoV-2 and of the common cold coronaviruses HCoV-NL63, HCoV-OC43 and HCoV-229E were spanned by overlapping peptide pools. The QIAamp micro DNA kit was used to extract genomic DNA from the cultured CD4+ T cells.

The V and J segments used are TRBV10-3 and TRBJ1-2; 10 bases in the middle match TRBD1. This specimen was CD4+ T cells from PBMCs cultured with SARS-CoV-2 spike peptides, taken after COVID-19 vaccination. The meaning of the sample's cell subset or site label: SARS-CoV-2 spike overlapping peptide pool stimulation. The sequence was collected from a human donor who received a COVID-19 vaccine. At the DNA level, the sequence is TGTGCCATCAGTGAGCTCCACCCAGGGACAGGGGTGGATGGCTACACCTTC. Translated, this gives CAISELHPGTGVDGYTF.